This TCR beta chain derives from a study of blood T cell repertoires in COVID-19. V was pared by 6 bases and J by 9 bases, with 4 bases of the junction left unmatched. Per germline, CDR1 SGHRS and CDR2 YFSETQ. The CDR3 has 12 amino acids. TCRdb's copy holds only in-frame clones and misses some; the assay was immunoSEQ multiplex PCR. The sample gives fewer than 400,000 clones, more than 85% of which show up once; roughly 3.9% is in the top ten. Exposed participants came across a COVID-19 case within 2 weeks before study entry. The source material was PBMCs or T cells enriched from blood (not recorded which). The chain couples TRBV5-1 to TRBJ2-1; TRBD1 aligns across 9 bases. This TCR came from a woman in her twenties or thirties who had been exposed to COVID-19. The CDR3 reads CASNGQGSEQFF. The CDR3, as DNA: TGCGCCAGCAACGGACAGGGGAGTGAGCAGTTCTTC.